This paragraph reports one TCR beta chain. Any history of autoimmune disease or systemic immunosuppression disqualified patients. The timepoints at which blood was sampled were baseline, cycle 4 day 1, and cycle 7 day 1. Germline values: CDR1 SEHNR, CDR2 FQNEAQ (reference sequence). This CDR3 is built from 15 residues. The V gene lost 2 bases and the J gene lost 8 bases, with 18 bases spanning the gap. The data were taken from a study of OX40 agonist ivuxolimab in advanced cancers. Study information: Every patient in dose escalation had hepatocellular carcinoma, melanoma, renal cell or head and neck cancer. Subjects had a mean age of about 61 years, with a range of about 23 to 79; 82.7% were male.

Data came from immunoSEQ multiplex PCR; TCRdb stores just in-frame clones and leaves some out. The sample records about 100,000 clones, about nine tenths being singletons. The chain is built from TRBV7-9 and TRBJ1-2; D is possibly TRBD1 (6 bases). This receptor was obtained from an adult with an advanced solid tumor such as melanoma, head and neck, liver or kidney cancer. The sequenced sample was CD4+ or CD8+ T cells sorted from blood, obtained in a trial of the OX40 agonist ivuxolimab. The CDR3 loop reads CASSLRQGRLGGYTF. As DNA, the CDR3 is TGTGCCAGCAGCTTAAGGCAGGGGCGGTTAGGAGGCTACACCTTC.